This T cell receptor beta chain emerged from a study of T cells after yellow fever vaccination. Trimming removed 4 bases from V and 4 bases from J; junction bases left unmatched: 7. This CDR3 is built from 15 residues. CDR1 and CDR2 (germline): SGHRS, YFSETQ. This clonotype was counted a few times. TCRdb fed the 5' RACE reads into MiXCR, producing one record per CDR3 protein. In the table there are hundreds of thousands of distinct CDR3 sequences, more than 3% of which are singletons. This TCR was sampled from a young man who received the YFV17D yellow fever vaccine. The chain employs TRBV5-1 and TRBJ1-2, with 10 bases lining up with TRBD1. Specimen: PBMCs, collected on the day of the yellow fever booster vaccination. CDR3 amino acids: CASSMRQGAGYGYTF. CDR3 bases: TGCGCCAGCAGCATGCGACAGGGGGCGGGCTATGGCTACACCTTC.